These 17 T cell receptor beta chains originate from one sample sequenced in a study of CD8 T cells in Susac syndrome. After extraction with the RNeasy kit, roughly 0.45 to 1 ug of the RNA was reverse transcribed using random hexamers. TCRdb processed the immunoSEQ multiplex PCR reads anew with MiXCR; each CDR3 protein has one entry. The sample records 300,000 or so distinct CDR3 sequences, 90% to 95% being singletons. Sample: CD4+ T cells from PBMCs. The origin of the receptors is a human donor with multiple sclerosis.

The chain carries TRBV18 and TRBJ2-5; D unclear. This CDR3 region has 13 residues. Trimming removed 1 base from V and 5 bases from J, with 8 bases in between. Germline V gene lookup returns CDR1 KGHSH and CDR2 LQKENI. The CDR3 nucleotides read TGTGCCAGCTCACCACAGTCAGGCGAGACCCAGTACTTC. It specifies CASSPQSGETQYF.

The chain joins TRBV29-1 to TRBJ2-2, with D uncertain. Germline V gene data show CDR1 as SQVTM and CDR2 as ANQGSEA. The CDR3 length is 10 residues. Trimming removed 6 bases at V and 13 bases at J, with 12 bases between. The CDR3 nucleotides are TGCAGCGTGAGAGACTCTGGGCTGTTTTTT. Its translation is CSVRDSGLFF.

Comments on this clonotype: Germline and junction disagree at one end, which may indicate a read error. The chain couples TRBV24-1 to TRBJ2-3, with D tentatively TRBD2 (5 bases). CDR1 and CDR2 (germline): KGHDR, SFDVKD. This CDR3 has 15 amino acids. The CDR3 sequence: CATSESSQNTDAQYF. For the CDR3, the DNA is TGTGCCACCAGTGAATCTAGCCAGAACACAGATGCGCAGTATTTT.

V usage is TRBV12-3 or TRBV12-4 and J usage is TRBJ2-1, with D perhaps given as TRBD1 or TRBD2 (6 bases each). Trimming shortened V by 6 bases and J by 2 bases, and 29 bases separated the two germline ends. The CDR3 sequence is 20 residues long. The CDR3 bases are TGTGCCAGCAGCCAGGGGTCGGGGGTCAACCCTGCTGCCCCCTACAATGAGCAGTTCTTC. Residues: CASSQGSGVNPAAPYNEQFF.

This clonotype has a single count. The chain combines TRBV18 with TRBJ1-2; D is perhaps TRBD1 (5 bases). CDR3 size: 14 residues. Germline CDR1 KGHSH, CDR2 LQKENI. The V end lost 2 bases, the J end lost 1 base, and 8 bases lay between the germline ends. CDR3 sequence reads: CASSPGRVNYGYTF. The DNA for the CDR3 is TGTGCCAGCTCACCAGGCAGGGTTAACTATGGCTACACCTTC. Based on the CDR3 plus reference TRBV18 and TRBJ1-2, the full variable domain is NAGVMQNPRHLVRRRGQEARLRCSPMKGHSHVYWYRQLPEEGLKFMVYLQKENIIDESGMPKERFSAEFPKEGPSILRIQQVVRGDSAAYFCASSPGRVNYGYTFGSGTRLTVV.

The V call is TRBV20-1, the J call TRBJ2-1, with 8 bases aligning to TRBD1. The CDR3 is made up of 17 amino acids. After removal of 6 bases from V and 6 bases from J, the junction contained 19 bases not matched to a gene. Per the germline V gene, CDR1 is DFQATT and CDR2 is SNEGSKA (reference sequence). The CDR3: CSAQATGAVLAGNEQFF. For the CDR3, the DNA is TGCAGTGCCCAGGCGACAGGGGCGGTACTAGCTGGCAATGAGCAGTTCTTC.

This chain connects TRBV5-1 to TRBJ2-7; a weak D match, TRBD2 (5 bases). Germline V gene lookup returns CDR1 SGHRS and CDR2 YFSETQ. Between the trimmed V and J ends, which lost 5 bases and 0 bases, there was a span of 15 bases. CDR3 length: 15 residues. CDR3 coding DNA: TGCGCCAGCAGGCGGCGGACTGGAGACTCCTACGAGCAGTACTTC. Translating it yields CASRRRTGDSYEQYF. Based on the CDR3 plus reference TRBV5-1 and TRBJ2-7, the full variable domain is KAGVTQTPRYLIKTRGQQVTLSCSPISGHRSVSWYQQTPGQGLQFLFEYFSETQRNKGNFPGRFSGRQFSNSRSEMNVSTLELGDSALYLCASRRRTGDSYEQYFGPGTRLTVT.

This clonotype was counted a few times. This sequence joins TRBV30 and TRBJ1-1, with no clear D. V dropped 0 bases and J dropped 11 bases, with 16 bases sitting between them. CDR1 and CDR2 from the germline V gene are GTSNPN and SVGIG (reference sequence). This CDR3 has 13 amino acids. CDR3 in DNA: TGTGCCTGGAGTGTACGAGCCTCCAGTGGGGCTTTCTTT. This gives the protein CAWSVRASSGAFF.

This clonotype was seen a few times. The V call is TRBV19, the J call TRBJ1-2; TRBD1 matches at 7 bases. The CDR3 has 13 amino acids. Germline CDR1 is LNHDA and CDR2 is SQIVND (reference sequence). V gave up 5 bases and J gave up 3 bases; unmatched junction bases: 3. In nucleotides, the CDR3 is TGTGCCAGTAGTTTGGACAGGCACTATGGCTACACCTTC. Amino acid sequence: CASSLDRHYGYTF.

The CDR3 DNA reads TGTGCCAGCAGTTCTTTCGGGAACCGTGGCGGGGAGCTGTTTTTT. Protein: CASSSFGNRGGELFF. This chain joins TRBV6-4 and TRBJ2-2, with D perhaps TRBD2 (5 bases). CDR3 length: 15 residues. V lost 5 bases and J lost 7, with 17 bases in between. Germline-derived CDR1 and CDR2 are MRHNA and SNTAGT.

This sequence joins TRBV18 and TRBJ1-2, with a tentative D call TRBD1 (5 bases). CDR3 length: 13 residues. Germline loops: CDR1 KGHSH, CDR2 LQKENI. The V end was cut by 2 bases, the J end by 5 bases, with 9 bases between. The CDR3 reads CASSPEQEYGYTF. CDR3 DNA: TGTGCCAGCTCACCAGAACAGGAGTATGGCTACACCTTC.

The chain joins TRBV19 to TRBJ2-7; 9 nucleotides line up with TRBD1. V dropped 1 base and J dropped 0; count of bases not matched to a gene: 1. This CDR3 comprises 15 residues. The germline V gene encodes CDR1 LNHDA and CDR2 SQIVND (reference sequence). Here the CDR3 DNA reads TGTGCCAGTAGTATAGGGACAGGGGCCTCCTACGAGCAGTACTTC. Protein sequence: CASSIGTGASYEQYF.

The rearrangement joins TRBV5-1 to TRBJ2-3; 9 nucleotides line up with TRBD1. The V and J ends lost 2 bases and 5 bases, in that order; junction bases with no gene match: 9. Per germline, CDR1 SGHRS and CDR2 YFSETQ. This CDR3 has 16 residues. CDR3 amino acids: CASSLTGGMLGDTQYF. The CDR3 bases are TGCGCCAGCAGCTTAACAGGGGGCATGCTTGGAGATACGCAGTATTTT.

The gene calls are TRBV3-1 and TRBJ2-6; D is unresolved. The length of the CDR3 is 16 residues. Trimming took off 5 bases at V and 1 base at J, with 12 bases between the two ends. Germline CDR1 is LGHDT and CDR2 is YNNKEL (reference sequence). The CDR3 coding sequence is TGTGCCAGCAGCGGTCGATTCCAGTCTGGGGCCAACGTCCTGACTTTC. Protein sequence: CASSGRFQSGANVLTF.

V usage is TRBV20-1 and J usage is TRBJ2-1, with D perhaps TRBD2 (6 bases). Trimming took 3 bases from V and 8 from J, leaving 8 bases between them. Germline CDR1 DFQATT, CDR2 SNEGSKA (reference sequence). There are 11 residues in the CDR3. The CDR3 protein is CSARTRHEQFF. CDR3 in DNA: TGCAGTGCTAGGACTAGGCATGAGCAGTTCTTC.

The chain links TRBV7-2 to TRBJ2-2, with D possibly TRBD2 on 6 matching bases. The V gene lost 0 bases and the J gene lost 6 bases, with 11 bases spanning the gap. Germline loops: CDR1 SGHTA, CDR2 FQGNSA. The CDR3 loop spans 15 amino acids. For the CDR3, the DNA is TGTGCCAGCAGCTTAGCTCTCGGGGGTTCCGGGGAGCTGTTTTTT. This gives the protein CASSLALGGSGELFF.

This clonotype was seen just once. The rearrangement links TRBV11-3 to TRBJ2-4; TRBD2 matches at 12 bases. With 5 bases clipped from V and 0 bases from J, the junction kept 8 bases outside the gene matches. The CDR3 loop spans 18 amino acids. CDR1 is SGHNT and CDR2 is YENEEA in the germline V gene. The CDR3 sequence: CASSRLAGASLAKNIQYF. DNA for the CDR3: TGTGCCAGCAGCCGACTAGCGGGGGCCTCACTAGCCAAAAACATTCAGTACTTC.